This T cell receptor (beta chain) was sequenced in a study of T cells in Graves' hyperthyroidism and ophthalmopathy. RNA transcripts gave rise to amplified TCR beta CDR3 regions. Using the HTBI primer set, a first-round RT-PCR was run on the TCR CDR3. From the multiplex PCR reads, TCRdb called clonotypes with MiXCR, one entry per CDR3 protein. The table lists around 450,000 distinct CDR3 sequences, about 15% of them singletons. About this clonotype itself: What it recognizes is unknown.

This CDR3 is built from 19 residues. Germline CDR1 and CDR2: LGHNA and YNFKEQ. Germline trimming cut 3 bases from V and 0 bases from J; bases unmatched to any gene: 9. Overall study results and limits: Median prediction lead before ophthalmopathy onset was 6.5 months with the model. Blood also showed most of the thyroid clonotypes that were expanded above 0.001.

Stability of Graves' hyperthyroidism was defined as absent ophthalmopathy progression within 18 months. Exclusions: uncontrolled infection, other autoimmune disease, pregnancy, lactation. The chain recombines TRBV4-2 with TRBJ2-7; 15 bases line up with TRBD2. The origin of this receptor is a woman younger than 35 with Graves' hyperthyroidism. Sequencing was done on a sample of blood. The chain's CDR3 is CASSQNRGLAGGTSYEQYF. DNA of the CDR3: TGTGCCAGCAGCCAGAACAGGGGACTAGCGGGGGGTACCTCCTACGAGCAGTACTTC.